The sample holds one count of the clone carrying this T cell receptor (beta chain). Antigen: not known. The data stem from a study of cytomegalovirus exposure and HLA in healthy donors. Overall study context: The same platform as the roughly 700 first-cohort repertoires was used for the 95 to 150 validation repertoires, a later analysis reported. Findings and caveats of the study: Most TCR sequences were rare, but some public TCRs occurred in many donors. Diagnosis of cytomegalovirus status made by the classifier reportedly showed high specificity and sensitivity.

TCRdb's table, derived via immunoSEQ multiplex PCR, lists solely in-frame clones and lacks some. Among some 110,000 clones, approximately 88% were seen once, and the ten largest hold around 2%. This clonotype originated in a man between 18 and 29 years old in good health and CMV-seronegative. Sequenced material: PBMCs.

DNA for the CDR3: TGTGCCAGCAGTTTACGACGGGAACGGGCAGATACGCAGTATTTT. It codes for CASSLRRERADTQYF. This sequence joins TRBV27 and TRBJ2-3, with TRBD2 as a possible D gene (5 bases). CDR1 MNHEY and CDR2 SMNVEV come from the germline V gene (reference sequence). Deletions cut 2 bases from V and 4 bases from J, with 13 bases between. The CDR3 has 15 amino acids.